These 22 T cell receptor beta chains came from one sample sequenced in a study of tumor-infiltrating lymphocytes in primary liver carcinoma. Production of TCR beta cDNA used approximately 0.45 ug total RNA together with a constant-region primer. Researchers made the TCR beta libraries by running three nested multiplex PCR rounds with slightly modified ARM-PCR. Amplification in the first two PCR rounds was performed using TRBV1-TRBV30 forward primers and a C-beta reverse primer for approximately 10 cycles each. TCRdb itself ran the multiplex PCR reads through MiXCR, one entry per CDR3 protein. The data contain approximately 310,000 distinct CDR3 sequences, around three fifths of them singletons. Unsorted whole blood supplied the RNA, and germline DNA was extracted too. Sequenced input: peripheral blood. Source of these receptors: a man aged 40-49 years with primary liver carcinoma and hepatitis B virus infection.

The rearrangement joins TRBV30 to TRBJ1-5, with 8 bases matching TRBD1. The CDR3 totals 11 residues. The germline V gene has CDR1 GTSNPN and CDR2 SVGIG (reference sequence). Unmatched junction bases numbered 2, after V lost 5 bases and J lost 8 bases. The CDR3 nucleotides read TGTGCCTGGGGACAGGGCAAGCCCCAGCATTTT. Translated: CAWGQGKPQHF.

A note on this clonotype: A much more abundant neighbour one base away suggests this may be a read error. The chain couples TRBV10-3 to TRBJ2-7, with D possibly TRBD1 on 5 matching bases. This CDR3 spans 15 amino acids. Per germline, CDR1 ENHRY and CDR2 SYGVKD. The CDR3 here is CAIRESKAWGDEQYF. The CDR3 nucleotides read TGTGCCATCAGAGAGTCGAAAGCCTGGGGCGACGAGCAGTACTTC.

The chain recombines TRBV18 with TRBJ2-3; D ambiguous. V lost 3 bases to trimming and J lost 3 bases, with 4 bases between them. CDR1 is KGHSH, CDR2 LQKENI, per germline. The length of the CDR3 is 12 residues. CDR3 sequence: CASSPFTDTQYF. The CDR3, as DNA: TGTGCCAGCTCACCTTTTACAGATACGCAGTATTTT. The variable domain in full, completed from reference TRBV18 and TRBJ2-3, reads NAGVMQNPRHLVRRRGQEARLRCSPMKGHSHVYWYRQLPEEGLKFMVYLQKENIIDESGMPKERFSAEFPKEGPSILRIQQVVRGDSAAYFCASSPFTDTQYFGPGTRLTVL.

On this clonotype: Relative to the germline gene, one junction end is altered; a read error may explain this. This chain uses TRBV6-2 or TRBV6-3 with TRBJ2-1; D is ambiguous. The germline gives CDR1 MNHEY, CDR2 SVGEGT. The CDR3 totals 15 residues. The CDR3 nucleotides are TGTGCCAGCGGCAGGAGCAGGCCCTCCAACAATGAGCAGTTCTTC. This encodes CASGRSRPSNNEQFF.

Of note for this clonotype: An end of the junction does not agree with germline; a read error may underlie this. The chain carries TRBV7-8 and TRBJ2-2, with D perhaps TRBD1 or TRBD2 (5 bases each). CDR3 length: 15 residues. The V gene's germline CDR1 is SGHVS and CDR2 FQNEAQ. The CDR3: CASSPSGAYTGELLF. The CDR3 region has the DNA TGTGCCAGCAGCCCCTCCGGGGCCTACACCGGGGAGCTGTTATTT.

The gene calls are TRBV6-1 and TRBJ2-5, with 8 bases that match TRBD2. The CDR3 has 18 residues. The V and J ends lost 4 bases and 5 bases, in that order; junction bases with no gene match: 18. Looked up from germline, CDR1 is MNHNS and CDR2 is SASEGT. As DNA, the CDR3 is TGTGCCAGCAGTGTCAACAGTTCTACGGGAGGGCCGGTGGAGACCCAGTACTTC. This translates into CASSVNSSTGGPVETQYF.

On this clonotype: Sequence at one end of the junction differs from germline and may be a read error. The chain couples TRBV29-1 to TRBJ2-1; D remains unclear. This CDR3 contains 14 residues. Germline loops: CDR1 SQVTM, CDR2 ANQGSEA. CDR3 residues: CSVEPQTSYNERFF. The DNA of the CDR3 is TGCAGCGTCGAACCTCAGACATCGTACAATGAGCGGTTCTTC.

The chain uses TRBV29-1 and TRBJ1-5; a possible D gene is TRBD1 (5 bases). Germline assignment: CDR1 SQVTM and CDR2 ANQGSEA. There are 13 residues in the CDR3. V was cut by 8 bases and J by 5 bases, with 16 bases left in between. In nucleotides, the CDR3 is TGCAGCATTGTCGGACATATCGATCAGCCCCAGCATTTT. Encoded protein: CSIVGHIDQPQHF.

The chain combines TRBV28 with TRBJ2-5; D is perhaps TRBD2 (5 bases). The CDR3 extends over 14 amino acids. The germline CDR1 and CDR2 sequences are MDHEN and SYDVKM. The V end was cut by 5 bases, the J end by 5 bases, with 15 bases between. The CDR3 is CASSMSSRSETQYF. DNA for the CDR3: TGTGCCAGCAGTATGTCTAGCAGGAGTGAGACCCAGTACTTC.

Concerning this clonotype itself: A much larger clone is a single base away; this may be a read error. The V call is TRBV7-2, the J call TRBJ2-3; D not resolved. The germline gives CDR1 SGHTA, CDR2 FQGNSA. Between the trimmed V and J ends, which lost 2 bases and 2 bases, there was a span of 5 bases. This CDR3 has 13 amino acids. The CDR3 sequence is CASSLLTTDTQYF. The CDR3 DNA sequence: TGTGCCAGCAGCTTACTTACCACAGATACGCAGTATTTT.

Points on this clonotype: The junction departs from the called germline gene at one end, perhaps through a read error. V gene TRBV28 combines with J gene TRBJ2-5, with a tentative D call TRBD1 (6 bases). CDR3 size: 13 residues. Germline V gene data show CDR1 as MDHEN and CDR2 as SYDVKM. The CDR3 sequence: CVSSLGDTETQYF. The CDR3 bases are TGTGTCAGCAGTTTGGGGGACACAGAGACCCAGTACTTC.

This clonotype was seen only once. A much larger clone sits a single nucleotide away, making a read error possible. The chain carries TRBV29-1 and TRBJ2-7, with D perhaps TRBD1 (6 bases). Germline V gene sequence: CDR1 SQVTM, CDR2 ANQGSEA. The germline V and J ends were trimmed by 5 bases and 1 base, with 12 bases remaining between them. This CDR3 contains 13 residues. CDR3 protein: CSVRGGGSYEQYF. The CDR3 DNA reads as TGCAGCGTTCGAGGGGGTGGGTCCTACGAGCAGTACTTC.

The CDR3 loop reads CASSYRGEGRETQYF. CDR3 DNA sequence: TGTGCCAGCAGCTACCGTGGGGAGGGTCGGGAGACCCAGTACTTC. This rearrangement joins TRBV11-2 to TRBJ2-5, with 7 bases aligning to TRBD2. Germline assignment: CDR1 SGHAT and CDR2 FQNNGV. The ends lost 4 bases at V and 5 bases at J; junction bases unmatched: 10. The CDR3 covers 15 residues.

This clonotype was seen many times. The V call is TRBV4-2, the J call TRBJ2-1; D unresolved. Germline assignment: CDR1 LGHNA and CDR2 YNFKEQ. CDR3 size: 11 residues. Between the trimmed V and J ends, which lost 2 bases and 8 bases, there was a span of 4 bases. The CDR3 bases are TGTGCCAGCAGCCAAAGCGATGAGCAGTTCTTC. Encoded protein: CASSQSDEQFF.

Concerning this clonotype itself: With a much larger clone just one base away, this may be a read error. This rearrangement joins TRBV4-2 to TRBJ2-7, with 9 bases that match TRBD2. The CDR3 extends over 15 amino acids. Germline-derived CDR1 and CDR2 are LGHNA and YNFKEQ. The J segment lost 7 bases and the V segment lost 1 base, leaving 8 bases of the junction unmatched. In DNA, the CDR3 is TGTGCCAGCAGCCAAGGGGCTAGCGGGAACGAGGAGCAGTACTTC. This translates into CASSQGASGNEEQYF.

Concerning this clonotype: Sequence at one end of the junction differs from germline and may be a read error. V and J are TRBV11-2 and TRBJ2-2; D is possibly TRBD1 (5 bases). CDR3 length: 15 amino acids. Germline V gene lookup returns CDR1 SGHAT and CDR2 FQNNGV. The CDR3 loop reads CACSLGAANTGELFF. CDR3 DNA: TGTGCCTGCAGCTTAGGGGCTGCGAACACCGGGGAGCTGTTTTTT.

This clonotype has at least ten counts. The CDR3 nucleotides read TGCAGCGTCGCTATAACCTACGAGCAGTACTTC. This encodes CSVAITYEQYF. The rearrangement joins TRBV29-1 to TRBJ2-7; the D is unclear. The CDR3 extends over 11 amino acids. V was cut by 6 bases and J by 2 bases, with 8 bases left in between. The germline V gene encodes CDR1 SQVTM and CDR2 ANQGSEA.

This clonotype was seen at least ten times. The chain couples TRBV11-3 to TRBJ2-4, with TRBD2 identical over 8 bases. Germline V CDR1 and CDR2: SGHNT, YENEEA. J was trimmed by 2 bases and V by 3 bases; bases with no gene match: 15. The CDR3 has 19 residues. CDR3: CASSLSQRGISTTKNIQYF. In DNA, the CDR3 is TGTGCCAGCAGCTTGTCCCAGCGGGGGATCTCTACTACCAAAAACATTCAGTACTTC.

A word on this clonotype: A read error may produce the germline difference seen at one junction end. The J gene is TRBJ1-1, the V gene TRBV6-6; a possible D gene is TRBD1 (5 bases). The germline V gene encodes CDR1 MNHNY and CDR2 SVGAGI (reference sequence). The CDR3 runs to 12 residues. The CDR3: CANSYPGTEAFF. The CDR3 bases are TGTGCCAACAGTTATCCCGGGACGGAAGCTTTCTTT.

The table lists this clonotype with many counts. The rearrangement joins TRBV4-3 to TRBJ2-3; a possible D gene is TRBD2 (5 bases). Deletions cut 3 bases from V and 3 bases from J, with 10 bases between. From germline, CDR1 is LGHNA and CDR2 YSLEER. This CDR3 is 14 amino acids long. CDR3 DNA sequence: TGCGCCAGCAGCCAGGCCGGAGGTACAGATACGCAGTATTTT. This encodes CASSQAGGTDTQYF.

As to this clonotype: Because it lacks the conserved phenylalanine or tryptophan at the end, this CDR3 is likely a read error. The CDR3 spells CASSLDSRPPYNEQFL. DNA of the CDR3: TGTGCCAGCAGTTTAGATAGCAGGCCTCCCTACAATGAGCAGTTCCTC. This chain connects TRBV28 to TRBJ2-1; D not certain. Trimming removed 2 bases at V and 2 bases at J, with 13 bases between. The CDR3 spans 16 residues. Germline loops: CDR1 MDHEN, CDR2 SYDVKM.

With respect to this clonotype: Possible read error: a much larger clone is one base away. V is TRBV6-1 and J is TRBJ1-3; D unclear. Trimming removed 10 bases from V and 0 bases from J, with 10 bases in between. The germline CDR1 and CDR2 sequences are MNHNS and SASEGT. The CDR3 is 13 residues long. CDR3 DNA sequence: TGTGCCATCATGACCAACTCTGGAAACACCATATATTTT. Protein product: CAIMTNSGNTIYF.